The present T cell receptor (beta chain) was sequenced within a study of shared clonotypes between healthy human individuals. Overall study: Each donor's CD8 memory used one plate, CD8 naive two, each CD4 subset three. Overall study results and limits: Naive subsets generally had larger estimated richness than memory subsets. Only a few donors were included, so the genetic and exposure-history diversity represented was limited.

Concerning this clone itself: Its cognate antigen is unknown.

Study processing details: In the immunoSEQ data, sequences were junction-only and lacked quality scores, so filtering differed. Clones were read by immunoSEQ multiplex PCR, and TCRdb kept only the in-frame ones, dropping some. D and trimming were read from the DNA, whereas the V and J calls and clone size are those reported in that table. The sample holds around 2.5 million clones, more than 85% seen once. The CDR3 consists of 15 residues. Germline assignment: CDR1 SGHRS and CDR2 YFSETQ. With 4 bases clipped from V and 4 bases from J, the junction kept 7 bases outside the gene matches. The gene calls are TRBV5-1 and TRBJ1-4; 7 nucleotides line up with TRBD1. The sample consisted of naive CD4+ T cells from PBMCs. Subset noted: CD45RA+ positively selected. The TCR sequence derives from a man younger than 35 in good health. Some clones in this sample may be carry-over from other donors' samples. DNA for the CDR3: TGCGCCAGCAGCGGGCGGACAGGAGATAATGAAAAACTGTTTTTT. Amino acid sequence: CASSGRTGDNEKLFF.